Described below is a single T cell receptor beta chain sequence and its context. This sample was included in a study of blood T cell repertoires in COVID-19. About the study: Whether acute or convalescent, the COVID-19 samples came from the United States, Italy and Spain. Sources were T cells, B-cell-depleted T cells, or PBMCs; the material itself was cDNA or gDNA.

Seattle's enrolled individuals joined amid active infection and were then monitored longitudinally. Germline V lookup: CDR1 MNHNY, CDR2 SVGAGI (reference sequence). This CDR3 is 13 amino acids long. V lost 7 bases to trimming and J lost 4 bases, with 11 bases between them. Repertoires were generated with immunoSEQ multiplex PCR, while TCRdb's copy carries only in-frame clones and drops some. The sample lists a few hundred thousand clones, around 87% seen once, with over 9.5% in the top ten. V gene TRBV6-6 combines with J gene TRBJ1-3; D is uncertain. Material for sequencing was peripheral blood. The sequence derives from a woman in her 30s with COVID-19, enrolled during active disease. CDR3 residues: CASTSGAGNTIYF. The CDR3 coding sequence is TGTGCCAGCACCTCGGGTGCCGGAAACACCATATATTTT.